The clone carrying this T cell receptor (beta chain) was observed a single time. This specimen comes from a study of shared clonotypes between healthy human individuals. Positively selected for CCR7, the CD45RO-negative cells used as naive CD8 cells excluded terminally differentiated effector memory CD45RA+ cells. Method: immunoSEQ multiplex PCR; TCRdb's copy keeps in-frame clones and lacks some. Among about 1,900,000 clones listed, over 85% were seen once. This TCR came from a man younger than 30 in good health. Sequences were obtained from naive CD8+ T cells sorted from blood.

CDR3 sequence (DNA): TGTGCCAGCAGTCCCTCGGACAGGGTCACCTACGAGCAGTACTTC. It codes for CASSPSDRVTYEQYF. This chain links TRBV27 with TRBJ2-7; 8 positions agree with TRBD1. In germline, CDR1 is MNHEY, CDR2 SMNVEV (reference sequence). The CDR3 covers 15 residues. V was pared by 5 bases and J by 2 bases, with 8 bases of the junction left unmatched.